One sample yielded the 8 T cell receptor beta chains listed below, sequenced in a study of cytomegalovirus exposure and HLA in healthy donors. The PCR had 60 Vbeta and 13 Jbeta primers. Assay: immunoSEQ multiplex PCR; the TCRdb copy retains only in-frame clones and omits some. This table has around 78,000 clones, roughly 75% appearing once. Sequenced: PBMCs. Every receptor here comes from a male donor in good health and CMV-seronegative.

V is TRBV28 and J is TRBJ1-2; D is possibly TRBD1 (6 bases). The CDR3 contains 14 residues. V lost 6 bases and J 4 bases, leaving 15 bases between the germline ends. CDR1 MDHEN and CDR2 SYDVKM come from the germline V gene. CDR3 in DNA: TGTGCCAGCAGCGCGATACAGGGTCTCTATGGCTACACCTTC. As protein: CASSAIQGLYGYTF.

The chain is built from TRBV18 and TRBJ2-1; weak D call: TRBD1 (6 bases). There are 14 residues in the CDR3. Per the germline V gene, CDR1 is KGHSH and CDR2 is LQKENI. Trimming cost V 0 bases and J 6 bases, with 9 bases left between them. CDR3 sequence: CASSPPGQSNEQFF. The CDR3 DNA sequence: TGTGCCAGCTCACCACCAGGACAGAGCAATGAGCAGTTCTTC. Full variable domain (outside the CDR3, taken from reference TRBV18 and TRBJ2-1): NAGVMQNPRHLVRRRGQEARLRCSPMKGHSHVYWYRQLPEEGLKFMVYLQKENIIDESGMPKERFSAEFPKEGPSILRIQQVVRGDSAAYFCASSPPGQSNEQFFGPGTRLTVL.

The chain joins TRBV9 to TRBJ2-1; D is perhaps TRBD2 (6 bases). V dropped 4 bases and J dropped 5 bases, with 13 bases sitting between them. The CDR3 has 14 amino acids. Germline V CDR1 and CDR2: SGDLS, YYNGEE. CDR3 sequence (DNA): TGTGCCAGCAGCATAGGGACTTCCAACAATGAGCAGTTCTTC. This sequence encodes CASSIGTSNNEQFF. Drawing the rest from reference TRBV9 and TRBJ2-1, the complete variable domain is DSGVTQTPKHLITATGQRVTLRCSPRSGDLSVYWYQQSLDQGLQFLIQYYNGEERAKGNILERFSAQQFPDLHSELNLSSLELGDSALYFCASSIGTSNNEQFFGPGTRLTVL.

CDR3 residues: CASSSAGLGPNEQFF. DNA of the CDR3: TGTGCCAGCAGCTCCGCGGGACTAGGGCCCAATGAGCAGTTCTTC. The V and J genes are TRBV6-5 and TRBJ2-1; 8 bases line up with TRBD2. The junction had 10 bases not matched to a gene; V was cut back by 6 bases and J by 6 bases. The CDR3 is made up of 15 amino acids. Germline CDR1 reads MNHEY; CDR2 reads SVGAGI.

CDR3 nucleotide sequence: TGTGCCAGCTCACTCGACAGAAACACTGAAGCTTTCTTT. Translation: CASSLDRNTEAFF. This rearrangement joins TRBV18 to TRBJ1-1; maybe TRBD1 (5 bases). The germline V and J ends were trimmed by 4 bases and 2 bases, with 8 bases remaining between them. The CDR3 is made up of 13 amino acids. Looked up from germline, CDR1 is KGHSH and CDR2 is LQKENI.

J is TRBJ2-2 and V is TRBV6-1, with 13 nucleotides matching TRBD2. CDR3 length: 18 residues. The germline V gene encodes CDR1 MNHNS and CDR2 SASEGT. Trimming took 2 bases from V and 3 from J; bases not matched to a gene: 6. The CDR3 is CASSERRLAGGYTGELFF. In DNA form, the CDR3 reads TGTGCCAGCAGTGAAAGGCGACTAGCGGGAGGATACACCGGGGAGCTGTTTTTT.

The chain uses TRBV28 and TRBJ1-1, with 8 nucleotides matching TRBD1. J lost 8 bases, V lost 2 bases, and 4 bases had no gene match. This CDR3 contains 13 residues. Per the germline V gene, CDR1 is MDHEN and CDR2 is SYDVKM. CDR3 bases: TGTGCCAGCAGTTTACCGGACAGGGCGGAAGCTTTCTTT. This gives the protein CASSLPDRAEAFF.

A few counts support this clone. This chain uses TRBV7-2 with TRBJ2-5; perhaps TRBD1 as D (6 bases). V dropped 6 bases and J dropped 4 bases, with 12 bases sitting between them. CDR1 is SGHTA, CDR2 FQGNSA, per germline. This CDR3 region has 13 residues. This CDR3 is CASSRTARETQYF. The CDR3 DNA reads as TGTGCCAGCAGTCGGACAGCGCGAGAGACCCAGTACTTC.